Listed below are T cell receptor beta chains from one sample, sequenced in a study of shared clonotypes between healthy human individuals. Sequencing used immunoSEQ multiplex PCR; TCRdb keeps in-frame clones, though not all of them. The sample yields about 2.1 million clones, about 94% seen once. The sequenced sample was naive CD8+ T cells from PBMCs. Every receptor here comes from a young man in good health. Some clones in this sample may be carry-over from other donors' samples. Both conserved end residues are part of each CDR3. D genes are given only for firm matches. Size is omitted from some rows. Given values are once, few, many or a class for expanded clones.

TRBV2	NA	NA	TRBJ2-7	CASSVPGVEQYF	TGTGCCAGCAGTGTCCCGGGGGTCGAGCAGTACTTC
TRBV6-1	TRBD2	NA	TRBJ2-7	CASSESLTSGTYEQYF	TGTGCCAGCAGTGAATCTCTGACTAGCGGAACCTACGAGCAGTACTTC
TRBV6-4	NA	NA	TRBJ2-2	CASRRTDETGELFF	TGTGCCAGCAGAAGGACAGACGAGACCGGGGAGCTGTTTTTT
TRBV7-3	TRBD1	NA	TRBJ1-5	CASRSGTGYGQPQHF	TGTGCCAGCAGATCAGGGACAGGGTACGGTCAGCCCCAGCATTTT
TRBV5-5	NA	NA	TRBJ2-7	CASSLDVEQYF	TGTGCCAGCAGCCTAGACGTCGAGCAGTACTTC
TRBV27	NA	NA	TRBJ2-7	CASSIGSLYEQYF	TGTGCCAGCAGCATAGGGTCTCTGTACGAGCAGTACTTC
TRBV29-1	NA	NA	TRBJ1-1	CSSRVANTEAFF	TGCAGCTCCAGGGTTGCGAACACTGAAGCTTTCTTT
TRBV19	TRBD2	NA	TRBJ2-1	CASRDYQNRDEQFF	TGTGCCAGTCGGGACTACCAAAACCGGGATGAGCAGTTCTTC
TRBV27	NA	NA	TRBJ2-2	CASSPFPRTTLNTGELFF	TGTGCCAGCAGTCCCTTCCCCAGGACTACCCTGAACACCGGGGAGCTGTTTTTT
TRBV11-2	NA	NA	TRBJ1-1	CASSGGGTEAFF	TGTGCCAGCAGCGGGGGCGGCACTGAAGCTTTCTTT
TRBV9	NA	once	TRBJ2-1	CASSRGKRSYNEQFF	TGTGCCAGCAGCCGTGGGAAACGTTCCTACAATGAGCAGTTCTTC
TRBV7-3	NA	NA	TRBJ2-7	CASSLNPGLEQYF	TGTGCCAGCAGCTTAAATCCGGGGCTCGAGCAGTACTTC
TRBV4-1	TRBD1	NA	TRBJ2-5	CASSQAGTGGEGETQYF	TGCGCCAGCAGCCAGGCCGGGACAGGGGGCGAGGGAGAGACCCAGTACTTC
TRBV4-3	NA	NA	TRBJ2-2	CASSSRTGELFF	TGCGCCAGCAGCTCCCGAACGGGGGAGCTGTTTTTT
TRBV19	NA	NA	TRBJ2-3	CASSPLALTDTQYF	TGTGCCAGTAGTCCTCTAGCGCTTACAGATACGCAGTATTTT
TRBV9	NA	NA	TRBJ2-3	CASSVYLATSTDTQYF	TGTGCCAGCAGCGTCTACTTAGCCACTAGCACAGATACGCAGTATTTT
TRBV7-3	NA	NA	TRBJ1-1	CASSPRDGSTEAFF	TGTGCCAGCAGCCCCAGGGACGGGAGCACTGAAGCTTTCTTT
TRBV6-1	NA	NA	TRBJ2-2	CASSGQLPAGELFF	TGTGCCAGCAGTGGACAGCTGCCCGCCGGGGAGCTGTTTTTT
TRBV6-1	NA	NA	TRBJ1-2	CASQGRDRRDYGYTF	TGTGCCAGCCAAGGGAGGGATCGGAGAGATTATGGCTACACCTTC